These T cell receptor beta chains were read from a single sample in a study of blood T cells in healthy people across ages. A single record per CDR3 protein comes from TCRdb applying MiXCR to the 5' RACE reads. Among around 500,000 distinct CDR3 sequences listed, over 25% were seen once. Another study also made use of these data, one on T cells of mothers and their children.

Input material: blood. These TCRs come from a boy younger than 10 in good health. CDR3s include the opening cysteine and the closing phenylalanine or tryptophan. The D gene is left open where the match is weak. Expanded clones are given a class, and other clones once, few, many or no size at all.

d_gene: -
abundance: few
v_gene: TRBV20-1
j_gene: TRBJ2-3
CDR3aa: CSAMESTDTQYF
CDR3nt: TGCAGTGCTATGGAGAGCACAGATACGCAGTATTTT

d_gene: -
abundance: -
v_gene: TRBV29-1
j_gene: TRBJ1-2
CDR3aa: CSVEASGGRNYGYTF
CDR3nt: TGCAGCGTTGAAGCATCCGGGGGGCGGAACTATGGCTACACCTTC

d_gene: -
abundance: -
v_gene: TRBV15
j_gene: TRBJ2-2
CDR3aa: CATASRNSGTGELFF
CDR3nt: TGTGCCACCGCTTCGCGGAATTCGGGGACCGGGGAGCTGTTTTTT

d_gene: -
abundance: -
v_gene: TRBV7-6
j_gene: TRBJ2-1
CDR3aa: CASSWGTGDNEQFF
CDR3nt: TGTGCCAGCAGCTGGGGGACCGGGGACAATGAGCAGTTCTTC

d_gene: -
abundance: -
v_gene: TRBV10-3
j_gene: TRBJ2-7
CDR3aa: CAISDGRGLDEQYF
CDR3nt: TGTGCCATCAGTGATGGGCGGGGACTGGACGAGCAGTACTTC

d_gene: -
abundance: -
v_gene: TRBV10-3
j_gene: TRBJ1-1
CDR3aa: CAISESMGTPGMNTEAFF
CDR3nt: TGTGCCATCAGTGAGTCGATGGGCACTCCCGGCATGAACACTGAAGCTTTCTTT

d_gene: -
abundance: -
v_gene: TRBV14
j_gene: TRBJ2-3
CDR3aa: CASSQVRSTRAGTDTQYF
CDR3nt: TGTGCCAGCAGCCAAGTTCGAAGTACTAGGGCCGGCACAGATACGCAGTATTTT

d_gene: -
abundance: few
v_gene: TRBV29-1
j_gene: TRBJ2-7
CDR3aa: CSAPFGGEQYF
CDR3nt: TGCAGCGCCCCGTTTGGAGGCGAGCAGTACTTC

d_gene: -
abundance: few
v_gene: TRBV7-9
j_gene: TRBJ2-1
CDR3aa: CASSLGRIGKSSYNEQFF
CDR3nt: TGTGCCAGCAGCTTAGGACGAATCGGGAAAAGCTCCTACAATGAGCAGTTCTTC

d_gene: TRBD2
abundance: -
v_gene: TRBV29-1
j_gene: TRBJ2-7
CDR3aa: CSGGTSGRDEQYF
CDR3nt: TGCAGCGGGGGGACTAGCGGGAGGGACGAGCAGTACTTC

d_gene: -
abundance: few
v_gene: TRBV28
j_gene: TRBJ2-3
CDR3aa: CASSLYSSRDTQYF
CDR3nt: TGTGCCAGCAGTTTGTACTCTTCTAGAGATACGCAGTATTTT

d_gene: -
abundance: -
v_gene: TRBV6-6
j_gene: TRBJ2-7
CDR3aa: CASRSLLAREPYEQYF
CDR3nt: TGTGCCAGCAGGAGCCTCCTTGCAAGGGAACCCTACGAGCAGTACTTC

d_gene: TRBD2
abundance: -
v_gene: TRBV5-5
j_gene: TRBJ2-4
CDR3aa: CASSTGTSGGGNIQYF
CDR3nt: TGTGCCAGCAGCACCGGGACTAGCGGGGGCGGAAACATTCAGTACTTC

d_gene: -
abundance: few
v_gene: TRBV7-2
j_gene: TRBJ2-7
CDR3aa: CASSWGAGAYEQYF
CDR3nt: TGTGCCAGCAGCTGGGGGGCGGGAGCCTACGAGCAGTACTTC

d_gene: -
abundance: -
v_gene: TRBV4-3
j_gene: TRBJ2-3
CDR3aa: CASSQDRGSRNTQYF
CDR3nt: TGCGCCAGCAGCCAAGACCGAGGGAGTAGGAATACGCAGTATTTT

d_gene: -
abundance: few
v_gene: TRBV5-6
j_gene: TRBJ2-4
CDR3aa: CASSLSTALAKNIQYF
CDR3nt: TGTGCCAGCAGCTTGTCGACGGCCCTAGCCAAAAACATTCAGTACTTC

d_gene: -
abundance: -
v_gene: TRBV20-1
j_gene: TRBJ2-5
CDR3aa: CSAPHRLQSQETQYF
CDR3nt: TGCAGTGCTCCCCACAGGCTTCAATCCCAAGAGACCCAGTACTTC

d_gene: -
abundance: few
v_gene: TRBV9
j_gene: TRBJ2-7
CDR3aa: CASSVGSTNLYEQYF
CDR3nt: TGTGCCAGCAGCGTAGGGTCGACCAACTTATACGAGCAGTACTTC

d_gene: TRBD1
abundance: -
v_gene: TRBV12-3/TRBV12-4
j_gene: TRBJ2-1
CDR3aa: CASSRTGTANNEQFF
CDR3nt: TGTGCCAGCAGTCGGACCGGGACAGCTAACAATGAGCAGTTCTTC

d_gene: -
abundance: -
v_gene: TRBV30
j_gene: TRBJ2-7
CDR3aa: CAWRAADSYEQYF
CDR3nt: TGTGCCTGGAGGGCAGCCGATTCCTACGAGCAGTACTTC

d_gene: TRBD1
abundance: -
v_gene: TRBV20-1
j_gene: TRBJ1-2
CDR3aa: CSGGTGGVSGYTF
CDR3nt: TGCAGTGGAGGGACAGGGGGCGTTAGTGGCTACACCTTC

d_gene: -
abundance: -
v_gene: TRBV7-9
j_gene: TRBJ2-4
CDR3aa: CASSFAGVGNIQYF
CDR3nt: TGTGCCAGCAGCTTCGCAGGGGTGGGGAACATTCAGTACTTC

d_gene: TRBD1
abundance: few
v_gene: TRBV5-1
j_gene: TRBJ1-6
CDR3aa: CASSQGQGMNSPLHF
CDR3nt: TGCGCCAGCAGCCAGGGACAGGGGATGAATTCACCCCTCCACTTT

d_gene: -
abundance: -
v_gene: TRBV4-3
j_gene: TRBJ2-5
CDR3aa: CASSRGTGQGETQYF
CDR3nt: TGCGCCAGCAGCCGAGGAACAGGACAAGGAGAGACCCAGTACTTC

d_gene: TRBD1
abundance: few
v_gene: TRBV20-1
j_gene: TRBJ2-2
CDR3aa: CSAGDSITGELFF
CDR3nt: TGCAGTGCTGGGGACAGTATAACCGGGGAGCTGTTTTTT

d_gene: TRBD1
abundance: -
v_gene: TRBV20-1
j_gene: TRBJ1-2
CDR3aa: CSARWTGGDYGYTF
CDR3nt: TGCAGTGCTAGGTGGACAGGGGGCGACTATGGCTACACCTTC

d_gene: -
abundance: once
v_gene: TRBV11-2
j_gene: TRBJ2-2
CDR3aa: CASSLDRRRVGREAGELFF
CDR3nt: TGTGCCAGCAGCTTAGATCGCCGCAGGGTGGGGCGCGAGGCCGGGGAGCTGTTTTTT

d_gene: -
abundance: few
v_gene: TRBV27
j_gene: TRBJ1-6
CDR3aa: CASRVNNSPLHF
CDR3nt: TGTGCCAGCAGGGTGAATAATTCACCCCTCCACTTT

d_gene: -
abundance: -
v_gene: TRBV20-1
j_gene: TRBJ2-7
CDR3aa: CSARPPEGEQYF
CDR3nt: TGCAGTGCTAGACCCCCGGAGGGGGAGCAGTACTTC